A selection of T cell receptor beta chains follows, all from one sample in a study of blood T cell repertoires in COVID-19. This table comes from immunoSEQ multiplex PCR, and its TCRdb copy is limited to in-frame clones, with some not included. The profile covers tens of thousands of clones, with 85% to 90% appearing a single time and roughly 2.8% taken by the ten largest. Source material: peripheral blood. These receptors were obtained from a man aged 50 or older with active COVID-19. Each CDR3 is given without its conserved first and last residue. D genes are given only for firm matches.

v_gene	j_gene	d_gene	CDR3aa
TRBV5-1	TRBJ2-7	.	ASSFGTSGTSGSYEQY
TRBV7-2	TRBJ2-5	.	ASSLAIQETQY
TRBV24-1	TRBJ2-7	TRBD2	ATSEHIRGLAGGTTYEQY
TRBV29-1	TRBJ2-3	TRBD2	SGGGAWGDTQY
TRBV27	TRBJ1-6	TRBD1	ASSVGQVPYNSPLH
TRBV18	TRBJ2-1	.	ASSPNYGTEQF
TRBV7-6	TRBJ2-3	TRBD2	ASSFSTSGTTTDTQY
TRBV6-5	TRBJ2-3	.	ATSRGGGADTQY
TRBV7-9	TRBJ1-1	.	ASSRLGRREGRRAF
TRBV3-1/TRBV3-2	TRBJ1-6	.	ASSQRVSPLH
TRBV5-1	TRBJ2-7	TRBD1	ASSKPGQGDYEQY
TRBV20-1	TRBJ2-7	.	SARDAAEQY
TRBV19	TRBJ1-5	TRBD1	ASSILTGQGGNQPQH
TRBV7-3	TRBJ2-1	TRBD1	ASSSSGQNNEQF
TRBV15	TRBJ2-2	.	ATSLGGASTGELF
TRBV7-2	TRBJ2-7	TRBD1	ASSLGGTGPREQY
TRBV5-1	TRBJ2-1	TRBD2	ASSPIASGGGPNEQF
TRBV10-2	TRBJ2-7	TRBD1	ASSPGQGNVYEQY
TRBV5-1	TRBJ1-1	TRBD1	ASTGDRVGTEAF
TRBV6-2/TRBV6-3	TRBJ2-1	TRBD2	ASSPMTSGAYNEQF
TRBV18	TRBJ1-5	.	ASSPGHESNQPQH
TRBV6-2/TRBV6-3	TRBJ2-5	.	ASSTDRFGETQY
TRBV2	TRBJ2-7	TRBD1	ASSEEASQGQEQY
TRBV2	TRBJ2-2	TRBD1	ASSDRQGLNTGELF
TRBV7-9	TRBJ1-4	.	ASRGGRVLNEKLF
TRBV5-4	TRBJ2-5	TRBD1	ASSRVTGSQETQY
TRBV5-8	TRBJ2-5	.	ASSSGQNNGQETQY
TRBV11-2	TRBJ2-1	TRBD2	ASSFRDVGTSRNEQF
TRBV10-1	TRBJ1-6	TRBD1	ASSLGQGLPLH
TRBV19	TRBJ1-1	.	ASSKGQRNTEAF
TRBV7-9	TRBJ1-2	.	ASNPRRASMNYGYT
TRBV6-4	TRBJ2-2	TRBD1	ASKGQGETGELF
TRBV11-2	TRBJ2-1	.	ASTGRPSESYNEQF
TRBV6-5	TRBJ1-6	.	ASSYQGNNSPLH
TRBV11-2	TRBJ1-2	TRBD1	ASSLLQQGNGYT
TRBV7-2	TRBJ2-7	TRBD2	ASSLSSGSAYEQY
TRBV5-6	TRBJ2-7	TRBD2	ASSTLASGGYEQY
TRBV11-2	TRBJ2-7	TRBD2	ASSKLLAGGQYEQY
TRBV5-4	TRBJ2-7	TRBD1	ASSLGDRSYEQY
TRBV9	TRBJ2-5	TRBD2	ASSEGRETSPH
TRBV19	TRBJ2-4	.	ASSIGVGRTKNIQY
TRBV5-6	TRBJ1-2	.	ASSPEGQGEGYT
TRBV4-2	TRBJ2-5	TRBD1	ASSDYTGTVY
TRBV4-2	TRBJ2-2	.	ASSQVGPGGELF
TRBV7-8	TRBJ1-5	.	ASTKGGNQPQH
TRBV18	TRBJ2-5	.	ASSRRTAEETQY
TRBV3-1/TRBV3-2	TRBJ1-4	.	ASSQDPGSNEKLF
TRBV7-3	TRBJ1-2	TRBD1	ASSAGTGGGYT
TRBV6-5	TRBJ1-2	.	ASRTGKNYGYT
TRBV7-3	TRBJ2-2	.	ASSLNGLRLAGQTGELF
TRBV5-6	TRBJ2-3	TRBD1	ASSSDRHTDTQY